This TCR beta chain was sequenced in a study of cytotoxic CD8 clonotypes in ibrutinib-treated CLL. Germline assignment: CDR1 ENHRY and CDR2 SYGVKD. The CDR3 totals 15 residues. Trimming removed 10 bases from V and 2 bases from J; junction bases left unmatched: 5. TCRdb's copy holds only in-frame clones and misses some; the assay was immunoSEQ multiplex PCR. The sample yields about 130,000 clones, 80% to 85% seen once. The rearrangement joins TRBV10-3 to TRBJ2-5, with 15 bases identical to TRBD2. The receptor's source is a human donor with chronic lymphocytic leukemia. The starting material was PBMCs, obtained after 24 months of ibrutinib treatment. The CDR3 region is CATRGLAGGQETQYF. The DNA of the CDR3 is TGTGCCACCAGGGGACTAGCGGGGGGACAAGAGACCCAGTACTTC.